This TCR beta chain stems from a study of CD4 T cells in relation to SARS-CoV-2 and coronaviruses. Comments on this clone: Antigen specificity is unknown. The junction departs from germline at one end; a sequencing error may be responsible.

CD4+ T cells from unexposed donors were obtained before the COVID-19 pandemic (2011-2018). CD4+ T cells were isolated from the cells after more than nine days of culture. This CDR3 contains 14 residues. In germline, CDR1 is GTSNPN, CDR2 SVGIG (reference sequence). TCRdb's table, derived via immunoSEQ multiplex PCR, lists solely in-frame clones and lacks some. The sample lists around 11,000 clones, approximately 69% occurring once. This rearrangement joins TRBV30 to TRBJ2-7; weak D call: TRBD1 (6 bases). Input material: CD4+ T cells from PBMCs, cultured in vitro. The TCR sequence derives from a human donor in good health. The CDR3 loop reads CAWGKTGQFYVQYF. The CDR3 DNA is TGTGCCTGGGGGAAGACAGGCCAATTCTACGTGCAGTACTTC.